The T cell receptor (beta chain) under discussion was sequenced for a study of OX40 agonist ivuxolimab in advanced cancers. Some clones are missing from TCRdb's copy, which holds only in-frame ones; the method was immunoSEQ multiplex PCR. The sample lists just under 75,000 clones, 75% to 95% occurring once. Germline V gene data show CDR1 as SGHNT and CDR2 as YYREEE (reference sequence). The V gene lost 4 bases and the J gene lost 0 bases, with 10 bases spanning the gap. The CDR3 is made up of 15 amino acids. The input for sequencing was CD4+ or CD8+ T cells sorted from blood, taken in a trial of the OX40 agonist ivuxolimab. The receptor was isolated from an adult with an advanced solid tumor such as melanoma, head and neck, liver or kidney cancer. The chain combines TRBV5-4 with TRBJ1-4, with D unresolved. CDR3 protein: CASSPGSSTNEKLFF. DNA for the CDR3: TGTGCCAGCAGCCCCGGGTCTTCAACTAATGAAAAACTGTTTTTT.